The 16 T cell receptor beta chains presented below share a single source sample, sequenced in a study of radiotherapy plus CTLA-4 blockade in lung cancer. The repertoire was sequenced with immunoSEQ multiplex PCR; TCRdb's copy has only in-frame clones and lacks some. The sample lists 55,000 to 80,000 clones; about 80% were seen once. The sequencing here drew on peripheral blood, taken from a patient treated with radiotherapy plus ipilimumab. These receptors were collected from a human donor with non-small cell lung cancer who had a complete response to radiotherapy plus ipilimumab.

The chain uses TRBV19 and TRBJ1-5; D unclear. Germline assignment: CDR1 LNHDA and CDR2 SQIVND (reference sequence). This CDR3 comprises 15 residues. V was clipped by 5 bases and J by 6 bases, with 17 bases between them. Here the CDR3 DNA reads TGTGCCAGTAGTCGCCGCTCGCGGGAGGGTCAGCCCCAGCATTTT. This codes for CASSRRSREGQPQHF.

V and J are TRBV9 and TRBJ2-2, with TRBD1 as a possible D gene (5 bases). Germline V gives CDR1 SGDLS, CDR2 YYNGEE. The CDR3 runs to 18 residues. With 1 base removed from V and 3 bases from J, the gap between germline ends came to 19 bases. The CDR3 sequence is CASSVNWQGGVDTGELFF. The CDR3 DNA follows: TGTGCCAGCAGCGTAAATTGGCAGGGTGGAGTCGACACCGGGGAGCTGTTTTTT.

This clone was seen a few times. The CDR3 region is CASSLGVSHTSTDTQYF. The CDR3 DNA reads TGTGCCAGCAGCTTAGGGGTCAGTCATACTAGCACAGATACGCAGTATTTT. The chain links TRBV7-9 to TRBJ2-3, with D unclear. The V end lost 1 base, the J end lost 0 bases, and 14 bases lay between the germline ends. The germline V gene has CDR1 SEHNR and CDR2 FQNEAQ (reference sequence). This CDR3 spans 17 amino acids.

The chain has TRBV7-8 and TRBJ2-7; tentative D call: TRBD1 (6 bases). V gave up 6 bases and J gave up 5 bases, with 17 bases separating them. Germline CDR1 reads SGHVS; CDR2 reads FQNEAQ. This CDR3 is built from 14 residues. The CDR3 spells CASRGLRTVDEQYF. Written as DNA, the CDR3 is TGTGCCAGCAGGGGGTTAAGGACAGTGGACGAGCAGTACTTC.

The rearrangement joins TRBV28 to TRBJ2-5, with TRBD2 as a possible D gene (7 bases). The V end lost 3 bases, the J end lost 2 bases, and 13 bases lay between the germline ends. Germline CDR1 reads MDHEN; CDR2 reads SYDVKM. CDR3 length: 15 amino acids. CDR3 nucleotides: TGTGCCAGCAGTTTGGGAGGGGGACTACAAGAGACCCAGTACTTC. This encodes CASSLGGGLQETQYF.

The chain joins TRBV5-4 to TRBJ2-3; TRBD2 agrees at 10 bases. J was trimmed by 4 bases and V by 5 bases; bases with no gene match: 7. CDR1 is SGHNT, CDR2 YYREEE, per germline (reference sequence). The CDR3 runs to 15 residues. CDR3 sequence reads: CASRNSGRGADTQYF. The CDR3 DNA sequence: TGTGCCAGCAGGAACAGCGGGAGGGGAGCAGATACGCAGTATTTT.

The V and J genes are TRBV7-9 and TRBJ2-1, with a tentative D call TRBD2 (6 bases). Germline values: CDR1 SEHNR, CDR2 FQNEAQ (reference sequence). V was clipped by 5 bases and J by 7 bases, with 21 bases between them. This CDR3 has 16 amino acids. CDR3 protein: CASSLFGERAVNEQFF. CDR3 DNA sequence: TGTGCCAGCAGCCTCTTTGGCGAGCGGGCCGTGAATGAGCAGTTCTTC. Supplemented by reference TRBV7-9 and TRBJ2-1, the full variable domain reads DTGVSQNPRHKITKRGQNVTFRCDPISEHNRLYWYRQTLGQGPEFLTYFQNEAQLEKSRLLSDRFSAERPKGSFSTLEIQRTEQGDSAMYLCASSLFGERAVNEQFFGPGTRLTVL.

The chain uses TRBV27 and TRBJ1-1, with TRBD1 identical over 9 bases. Losses at the gene ends were 6 bases for V and 4 bases for J; bases not matched to a gene: 15. Germline-derived CDR1 and CDR2 are MNHEY and SMNVEV (reference sequence). This CDR3 spans 17 amino acids. The CDR3 spells CASSRLPGTGIGTEAFF. As DNA, the CDR3 is TGTGCCAGCAGCAGACTTCCCGGGACAGGGATTGGCACTGAAGCTTTCTTT.

This chain uses TRBV11-3 with TRBJ2-5, with 10 bases lining up with TRBD2. The CDR3 is made up of 16 amino acids. From germline, CDR1 is SGHNT and CDR2 YENEEA. The junction had 9 bases not matched to a gene; V was cut back by 6 bases and J by 2 bases. CDR3 in DNA: TGTGCCAGCAGAGACAGCGGGAGGGGAGGACAAGAGACCCAGTACTTC. Protein: CASRDSGRGGQETQYF.

The V call is TRBV29-1, the J call TRBJ2-7, with 8 bases aligning to TRBD1. The CDR3 consists of 13 residues. After removal of 7 bases from V and 1 base from J, the junction contained 6 bases not matched to a gene. CDR1 is SQVTM and CDR2 is ANQGSEA in the germline V gene. For the CDR3, the DNA is TGCAGCGCACGTTGGACAGGGTCCTACGAGCAGTACTTC. Its protein is CSARWTGSYEQYF.

The chain uses TRBV5-1 and TRBJ2-2; 10 bases match TRBD1. Germline V gene data show CDR1 as SGHRS and CDR2 as YFSETQ. CDR3 length: 16 amino acids. V lost 2 bases to trimming and J lost 5 bases; unmatched junction nucleotides: 6. CDR3 nucleotide sequence: TGCGCCAGCAGCTTCGAGAGGACAGGGGGTACCGGGGAGCTGTTTTTT. The encoded protein is CASSFERTGGTGELFF.

This clone was observed a few times. CDR3 DNA sequence: TGTGCCAGCAGCCACAGGGGGTTGGGGGCTGAAGCTTTCTTT. The encoded protein is CASSHRGLGAEAFF. The chain recombines TRBV11-2 with TRBJ1-1; TRBD1 matches 8 bases. CDR1 SGHAT and CDR2 FQNNGV come from the germline V gene. Losses at the gene ends were 5 bases for V and 6 bases for J; bases not matched to a gene: 8. CDR3 length equals 14 residues.

The V gene is TRBV7-9, the J gene TRBJ2-7; 7 bases are shared with TRBD1. V trimming: 4 bases; J trimming: 3 bases; junction bases outside the gene matches: 9. The CDR3 has 15 residues. Looked up from germline, CDR1 is SEHNR and CDR2 is FQNEAQ (reference sequence). The CDR3 DNA reads as TGTGCCAGCAGCTCCTCTAGGACAGGTGACTACGAGCAGTACGTC. Encoded protein: CASSSSRTGDYEQYV.

The chain carries TRBV29-1 and TRBJ2-7; possible D gene TRBD2, 6 bases. Between the trimmed V and J ends, which lost 6 bases and 1 base, there was a span of 13 bases. There are 13 residues in the CDR3. Looked up from germline, CDR1 is SQVTM and CDR2 is ANQGSEA. The CDR3 DNA reads TGCAGCGTGACCCGGGGGATATCCTACGAGCAGTACTTC. This gives the protein CSVTRGISYEQYF.

This chain links TRBV5-8 with TRBJ1-5; the D is unclear. Germline V gives CDR1 SGHTS, CDR2 YDEGEE. CDR3 length: 14 amino acids. V was trimmed by 2 bases and J by 6 bases, leaving 12 bases between them. CDR3 region: CASSFDEWFQPQHF. The CDR3 DNA sequence: TGTGCCAGCAGCTTTGACGAGTGGTTTCAGCCCCAGCATTTT. Drawing the rest from reference TRBV5-8 and TRBJ1-5, the complete variable domain is EAGVTQSPTHLIKTRGQQATLRCSPISGHTSVYWYQQALGLGLQFLLWYDEGEERNRGNFPPRFSGRQFPNYSSELNVNALELEDSALYLCASSFDEWFQPQHFGDGTRLSIL.

This clone was seen once. For the CDR3, the DNA is TGCGCCAGCAGCTTGGGACCCGACAACACCGGGGAGCTGTTTTTT. It codes for CASSLGPDNTGELFF. This chain uses TRBV5-1 with TRBJ2-2; D gene ambiguous. Germline-derived CDR1 and CDR2 are SGHRS and YFSETQ. V lost 0 bases and J 2 bases, leaving 8 bases between the germline ends. The CDR3 is made up of 15 amino acids. Drawing the rest from reference TRBV5-1 and TRBJ2-2, the complete variable domain is KAGVTQTPRYLIKTRGQQVTLSCSPISGHRSVSWYQQTPGQGLQFLFEYFSETQRNKGNFPGRFSGRQFSNSRSEMNVSTLELGDSALYLCASSLGPDNTGELFFGEGSRLTVL.